This T cell receptor beta chain was recorded in a study of Graves' ophthalmopathy and Graves' hyperthyroidism. Background on the study: Investigators collected peripheral blood at initial diagnosis, before any treatment was given.

In this sample, this clonotype turned up many times. Other autoimmune diseases, uncontrolled infections, pregnancy or lactation excluded patients from enrollment. Clinical symptoms, serum thyroxine, TRAb, thyroid ultrasound and orbital computed tomography were relied on for diagnosis. Germline CDR1 and CDR2: SGHRS and YFSETQ. The CDR3 is made up of 14 amino acids. Between the trimmed V and J ends, which lost 3 bases and 2 bases, there was a span of 11 bases. RNA transcripts were the source from which TCR beta CDR3 regions were amplified. Second-round multiplex PCR came after first-round RT-PCR with HTBI primers. TCRdb reprocessed the multiplex PCR reads with MiXCR, giving one entry per CDR3 protein. The sample carries 170,000 or so distinct CDR3 sequences, over 35% recorded once.

The chain joins TRBV5-1 to TRBJ2-5; D is perhaps TRBD1 (6 bases). This clonotype was sampled from a woman between 35 and 50 years old with Graves' ophthalmopathy. Sequenced material: peripheral blood. This chain's CDR3 is CASSYLDSQETQYF. The CDR3 nucleotides read TGCGCCAGCAGCTATTTGGACAGTCAAGAGACCCAGTACTTC.